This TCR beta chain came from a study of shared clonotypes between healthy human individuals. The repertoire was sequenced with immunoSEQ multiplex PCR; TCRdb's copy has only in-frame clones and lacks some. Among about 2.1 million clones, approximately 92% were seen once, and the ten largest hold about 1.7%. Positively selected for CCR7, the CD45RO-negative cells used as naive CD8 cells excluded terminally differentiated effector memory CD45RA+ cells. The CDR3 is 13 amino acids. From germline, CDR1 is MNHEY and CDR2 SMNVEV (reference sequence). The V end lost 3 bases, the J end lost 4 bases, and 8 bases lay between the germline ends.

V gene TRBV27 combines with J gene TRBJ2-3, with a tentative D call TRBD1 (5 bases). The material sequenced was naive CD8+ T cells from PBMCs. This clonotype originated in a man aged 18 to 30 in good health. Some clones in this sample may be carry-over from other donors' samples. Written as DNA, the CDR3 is TGTGCCAGCAGTTTGTACAGGTCAGATACGCAGTATTTT. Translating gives CASSLYRSDTQYF.